The 30 T cell receptor beta chains reported below all come from one sample, sequenced in a study of cytomegalovirus exposure and HLA in healthy donors (dated by TCRdb to about 2017). Library preparation was by the immunoSEQ multiplex PCR assay. For the multiplex PCR, a mixture combining 60 forward primers for TCR Vbeta segments and 13 reverse primers for TCR Jbeta segments was used. TCRdb mirrors the immuneACCESS table, restricted to in-frame sequences. Some clones are absent from its copies; in checked studies, under half trace to an unresolved V gene, and the reason for the others is unknown. Recorded for this sample are under 300,000 clones; around 90% of them occurred a single time. Jointly, the top ten make up around 1.7% of the sample. Sample: PBMCs. These receptors were obtained from a girl aged 2-10 years in good health and CMV-seronegative.

Of note for this clone: Distinct nucleotide sequences in the sample also encode this CDR3. This rearrangement joins TRBV27 to TRBJ2-7; TRBD2 aligns across 11 bases. Germline trimming cut 2 bases from V and 4 bases from J; bases unmatched to any gene: 1. CDR1 and CDR2 from the germline V gene are MNHEY and SMNVEV (reference sequence). The CDR3 has 14 amino acids. The CDR3 DNA reads TGTGCCAGCAGTTTAACTAGCGGGAGTTACGAGCAGTACTTC. Translated: CASSLTSGSYEQYF.

This chain links TRBV18 with TRBJ2-2; TRBD1 agrees at 7 bases. CDR3 size: 16 residues. Germline V gene sequence: CDR1 KGHSH, CDR2 LQKENI. The V and J ends lost 4 bases and 7 bases, in that order; junction bases with no gene match: 12. CDR3 nucleotides: TGTGCCAGCTCACGATCGAAGGGGGCTGACGTCGGGGAGCTGTTTTTT. Amino acid sequence: CASSRSKGADVGELFF.

V is TRBV5-5 and J is TRBJ1-4; D is ambiguous. Trimming removed 0 bases from V and 8 bases from J, with 20 bases in between. CDR3 length equals 17 residues. Per germline, CDR1 SGHKS and CDR2 YYEKEE (reference sequence). CDR3 sequence: CASSLAGRRGGIEKLFF. Here the CDR3 DNA reads TGTGCCAGCAGCTTGGCGGGCAGACGGGGAGGGATCGAAAAACTGTTTTTT.

The chain recombines TRBV9 with TRBJ1-1; 7 bases agree with TRBD1. In germline, CDR1 is SGDLS, CDR2 YYNGEE. V lost 4 bases and J lost 5; bases outside the gene matches: 14. The length of the CDR3 is 16 residues. CDR3 DNA: TGTGCCAGCAGCCTCCATCCCGGGACAGACAGGACTGAAGCTTTCTTT. It is translated as CASSLHPGTDRTEAFF.

The genes are TRBV5-6 and TRBJ2-3; 9 bases agree with TRBD1. CDR3 length: 18 amino acids. The V gene end was trimmed by 4 bases and the J gene end by 6 bases; junction bases not matched to a gene: 18. From germline, CDR1 is SGHDT and CDR2 YYEEEE. The CDR3: CASSPKPPGQGASDTQYF. CDR3 DNA sequence: TGTGCCAGCAGCCCCAAGCCACCGGGACAGGGAGCCTCGGATACGCAGTATTTT.

This chain connects TRBV7-2 to TRBJ2-1, with 8 bases aligning to TRBD2. CDR1 and CDR2 from the germline V gene are SGHTA and FQGNSA. V lost 5 bases, J lost 3 bases, and 6 bases stayed unmatched. The CDR3 contains 15 residues. CDR3 sequence: CASSPSGSGYNEQFF. CDR3 in DNA: TGTGCCAGCAGCCCGAGCGGGAGCGGCTACAATGAGCAGTTCTTC.

The chain employs TRBV19 and TRBJ2-2, with D perhaps matching TRBD1 (6 bases). V dropped 6 bases and J dropped 6 bases, with 11 bases sitting between them. The CDR3 extends over 13 amino acids. In germline, CDR1 is LNHDA, CDR2 SQIVND (reference sequence). CDR3 coding DNA: TGTGCCAGTAGCGCCAGGGGTCCCGGGGAGCTGTTTTTT. Translating gives CASSARGPGELFF.

Comments on this clone: At the DNA level, this CDR3 is encoded by other sequences in the same sample as well. V is TRBV15 and J is TRBJ2-1; the match to TRBD1 covers 7 bases. Per germline, CDR1 LNHNV and CDR2 YYDKDF (reference sequence). The CDR3 spans 17 residues. V lost 4 bases and J lost 0; bases outside the gene matches: 9. CDR3 region: CATSTQDRVVSYNEQFF. DNA for the CDR3: TGTGCCACCAGCACGCAAGACAGGGTAGTCTCCTACAATGAGCAGTTCTTC.

The chain links TRBV7-9 to TRBJ2-1, with D tentatively TRBD2 (6 bases). V was clipped by 5 bases and J by 8 bases, with 19 bases between them. CDR3 size: 15 residues. Germline V CDR1 and CDR2: SEHNR, FQNEAQ (reference sequence). For the CDR3, the DNA is TGTGCCAGCAGCCCACGGGGGTCATACTTGGATGAGCAGTTCTTC. This sequence encodes CASSPRGSYLDEQFF.

The chain employs TRBV7-9 and TRBJ2-7; a weak D match, TRBD2 (7 bases). With 4 bases removed from V and 5 bases from J, the gap between germline ends came to 18 bases. The CDR3 length is 15 residues. Germline loops: CDR1 SEHNR, CDR2 FQNEAQ (reference sequence). The CDR3 DNA reads TGTGCCAGCAGCTATCGGAGGGGGGGAATCCACGAGCAGTACTTC. This codes for CASSYRRGGIHEQYF.

The chain joins TRBV7-6 to TRBJ2-7, with 9 bases fitting TRBD1. V dropped 4 bases and J dropped 3; count of bases not matched to a gene: 10. Germline V gene lookup returns CDR1 SGHVS and CDR2 FNYEAQ. This CDR3 contains 16 residues. CDR3 protein: CASSSGDRAGIYEQYF. In DNA form, the CDR3 reads TGTGCCAGCAGCTCCGGGGACAGGGCGGGGATCTACGAGCAGTACTTC.

The rearrangement joins TRBV2 to TRBJ2-7; TRBD1 agrees at 7 bases. Trimming cost V 2 bases and J 2 bases; bases outside gene matches: 9. The CDR3 consists of 16 residues. CDR1 is SNHLY, CDR2 FYNNEI, per germline. The DNA of the CDR3 is TGTGCCAGCAGTGAAACCCGACAGGGTAAAACCTACGAGCAGTACTTC. Its translation is CASSETRQGKTYEQYF.

This chain links TRBV27 with TRBJ1-5; the D gene is possibly TRBD1 (5 bases). The V gene's germline CDR1 is MNHEY and CDR2 SMNVEV (reference sequence). V shed 6 bases and J shed 4 bases, with 19 bases lying between them. CDR3 length: 16 amino acids. The CDR3, as DNA: TGTGCCAGCAGCCCTGGGGGGGGTACGGTAAATCAGCCCCAGCATTTT. Encoded protein: CASSPGGGTVNQPQHF.

The chain links TRBV5-1 to TRBJ2-1, with 7 bases aligning to TRBD2. This CDR3 is 18 amino acids long. Germline values: CDR1 SGHRS, CDR2 YFSETQ. V was pared by 4 bases and J by 2 bases, with 15 bases of the junction left unmatched. The CDR3 sequence is CASSRSPGRAITYNEQFF. CDR3 in DNA: TGCGCCAGCAGCCGATCCCCGGGGAGGGCGATCACCTACAATGAGCAGTTCTTC.

The chain carries TRBV6-1 and TRBJ2-2; no reliable D call. Germline CDR1 is MNHNS and CDR2 is SASEGT. Trimming shortened V by 4 bases and J by 3 bases, and 9 bases separated the two germline ends. This CDR3 region has 14 residues. The CDR3 loop is CASSGSTYTGELFF. The CDR3 DNA reads as TGTGCCAGCAGTGGGTCGACTTACACCGGGGAGCTGTTTTTT.

The chain links TRBV28 to TRBJ2-2; possibly TRBD2 for D (5 bases). This CDR3 has 17 amino acids. V lost 5 bases and J 4 bases, leaving 20 bases between the germline ends. From germline, CDR1 is MDHEN and CDR2 SYDVKM. In DNA form, the CDR3 reads TGTGCCAGCAGTCCCCCGGGTTCGGGCCGGGGCACCGGGGAGCTGTTTTTT. Protein: CASSPPGSGRGTGELFF.

The rearrangement links TRBV21-1 to TRBJ2-3; the DNA was not compared with TRBD2, the D call given in the table. TRBV21-1 is deemed a pseudogene. CDR3 length: 19 residues. CDR3 loop: CASSFETRLAGAFTDTQYF. CDR3 coding DNA: TGTGCCAGCAGCTTCGAGACCCGACTAGCGGGGGCCTTCACAGATACGCAGTATTTT.

The V call is TRBV19, the J call TRBJ2-6; D might be TRBD2 (5 bases). With 5 bases removed from V and 0 bases from J, the gap between germline ends came to 20 bases. The CDR3 totals 19 residues. Germline assignment: CDR1 LNHDA and CDR2 SQIVND (reference sequence). The CDR3 loop is CASSPVQTGFSSGANVLTF. The CDR3 nucleotides read TGTGCCAGTAGTCCCGTCCAAACGGGATTCAGCTCTGGGGCCAACGTCCTGACTTTC.

The count of this clone is one. V and J are TRBV19 and TRBJ1-2; D remains ambiguous. Trimming left V 5 bases short and J 0 bases short, with 7 bases between. The germline gives CDR1 LNHDA, CDR2 SQIVND (reference sequence). There are 13 residues in the CDR3. CDR3 amino acids: CASSLEANYGYTF. The CDR3, as DNA: TGTGCCAGTAGTTTGGAGGCTAACTATGGCTACACCTTC.

The V call is TRBV10-3, the J call TRBJ2-3, with 8 bases fitting TRBD1. V trimming: 6 bases; J trimming: 0 bases; junction bases outside the gene matches: 8. Germline V gene data show CDR1 as ENHRY and CDR2 as SYGVKD. The CDR3 has 16 amino acids. The CDR3 DNA is TGTGCCATCAGGAGTCCGGGACAGGAAAGCACAGATACGCAGTATTTT. Protein: CAIRSPGQESTDTQYF.

The chain has TRBV5-5 and TRBJ2-7; TRBD2 aligns across 10 bases. The V gene's germline CDR1 is SGHKS and CDR2 YYEKEE (reference sequence). The CDR3 totals 16 residues. After removal of 2 bases from V and 3 bases from J, the junction contained 8 bases not matched to a gene. As DNA, the CDR3 is TGTGCCAGCAGCTTTACAGAAACTAGCGGGATCTACGAGCAGTACTTC. Amino acid sequence: CASSFTETSGIYEQYF. Complete variable domain (other parts from reference TRBV5-5 and TRBJ2-7): DAGVTQSPTHLIKTRGQQVTLRCSPISGHKSVSWYQQVLGQGPQFIFQYYEKEERGRGNFPDRFSARQFPNYSSELNVNALLLGDSALYLCASSFTETSGIYEQYFGPGTRLTVT.

V gene TRBV25-1 combines with J gene TRBJ2-1, with 12 bases identical to TRBD2. Trimming at V came to 6 bases and at J to 5 bases, leaving 2 bases not matched to a gene. The CDR3 totals 14 residues. Germline V gene sequence: CDR1 MGHDK, CDR2 SYGVNS. In nucleotides, the CDR3 is TGTGCCAGCAGAGGACTAGCGGGAAACAATGAGCAGTTCTTC. This codes for CASRGLAGNNEQFF.

V gene TRBV29-1 combines with J gene TRBJ1-1; D might be TRBD1 (5 bases). The length of the CDR3 is 13 residues. Germline V gives CDR1 SQVTM, CDR2 ANQGSEA. Trimming left V 4 bases short and J 5 bases short, with 14 bases between. The CDR3 DNA is TGCAGCGTTGCGGCCGGGGGGGGGACTGAAGCTTTCTTT. This sequence encodes CSVAAGGGTEAFF.

V usage is TRBV7-2 and J usage is TRBJ2-1, with 13 bases lining up with TRBD2. The V gene end was trimmed by 5 bases and the J gene end by 4 bases; junction bases not matched to a gene: 5. The CDR3 covers 16 residues. CDR1 is SGHTA, CDR2 FQGNSA, per germline. The CDR3 region has the DNA TGTGCCAGCAGCCTTTCGGGACTAGCGGGATACAATGAGCAGTTCTTC. This sequence encodes CASSLSGLAGYNEQFF.

On this clone itself: An end of the junction differs from the germline gene, which may be a read error. The chain has TRBV7-7 and TRBJ2-3, with D possibly TRBD2 on 6 matching bases. The CDR3 runs to 13 residues. Germline V gives CDR1 SSHAT, CDR2 FNYEAQ (reference sequence). CDR3 DNA sequence: TGTGCTAGCAGCTCTACTAGCTCCGCTACGCAGTATTTT. Protein sequence: CASSSTSSATQYF.

The chain uses TRBV7-8 and TRBJ2-3; 7 positions match TRBD1. CDR1 is SGHVS and CDR2 is FQNEAQ in the germline V gene. The ends lost 6 bases at V and 0 bases at J; junction bases unmatched: 6. CDR3 length equals 15 residues. CDR3 coding DNA: TGTGCCAGCAGTCCCACAGGGGAGAGCACAGATACGCAGTATTTT. Its translation: CASSPTGESTDTQYF.

This rearrangement joins TRBV5-6 to TRBJ2-5; 8 bases are shared with TRBD1. This CDR3 region has 16 residues. Germline CDR1 SGHDT, CDR2 YYEEEE. V lost 4 bases, J lost 1 base, and 9 bases stayed unmatched. Written as DNA, the CDR3 is TGTGCCAGCAGCGCTTCGGGACAGGCTTTCCAAGAGACCCAGTACTTC. Its protein product is CASSASGQAFQETQYF. Full variable domain (outside the CDR3, taken from reference TRBV5-6 and TRBJ2-5): DAGVTQSPTHLIKTRGQQVTLRCSPKSGHDTVSWYQQALGQGPQFIFQYYEEEERQRGNFPDRFSGHQFPNYSSELNVNALLLGDSALYLCASSASGQAFQETQYFGPGTRLLVL.

For this clone: Other nucleotide sequences in the sample specify the same CDR3. The chain uses TRBV5-1 and TRBJ2-5; no clear D gene. Deletions cut 3 bases from V and 5 bases from J, with 5 bases between. Germline lookup yields CDR1 SGHRS and CDR2 YFSETQ. The CDR3 is 11 amino acids. CDR3 nucleotides: TGCGCCAGCAGCTCAGGCGAGACCCAGTACTTC. This encodes CASSSGETQYF.

The chain recombines TRBV7-9 with TRBJ2-1; 7 bases are a match to TRBD2. CDR3 size: 18 residues. J lost 2 bases, V lost 5 bases, and 15 bases had no gene match. CDR1 and CDR2 (germline): SEHNR, FQNEAQ (reference sequence). The CDR3 nucleotides are TGTGCCAGCAGCCTCGATGTTGGCGGGAGTGTGGCCTACAATGAGCAGTTCTTC. Its translation: CASSLDVGGSVAYNEQFF.

The chain uses TRBV10-1 and TRBJ1-1, with a possible D match to TRBD1 (6 bases). V lost 6 bases, J lost 3 bases, and 14 bases lay in between. This CDR3 is built from 14 residues. The germline V gene encodes CDR1 WNHNN and CDR2 SYGVQD (reference sequence). The CDR3 region has the DNA TGCGCCAGCAGGCAGGGGTCTTCGGACACTGAAGCTTTCTTT. It codes for CASRQGSSDTEAFF.